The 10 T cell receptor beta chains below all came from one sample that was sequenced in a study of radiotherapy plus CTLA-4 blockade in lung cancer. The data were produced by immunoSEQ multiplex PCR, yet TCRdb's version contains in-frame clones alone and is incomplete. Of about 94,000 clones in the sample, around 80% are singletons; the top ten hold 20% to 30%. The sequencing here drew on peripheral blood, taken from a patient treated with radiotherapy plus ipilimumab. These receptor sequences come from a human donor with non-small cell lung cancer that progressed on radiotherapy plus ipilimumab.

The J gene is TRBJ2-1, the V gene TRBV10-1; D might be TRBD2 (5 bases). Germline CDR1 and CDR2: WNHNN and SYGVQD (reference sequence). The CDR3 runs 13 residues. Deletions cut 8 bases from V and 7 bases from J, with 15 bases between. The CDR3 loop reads CASGGSHRNEQFF. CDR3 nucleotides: TGCGCCAGCGGAGGATCACACAGAAATGAGCAGTTCTTC.

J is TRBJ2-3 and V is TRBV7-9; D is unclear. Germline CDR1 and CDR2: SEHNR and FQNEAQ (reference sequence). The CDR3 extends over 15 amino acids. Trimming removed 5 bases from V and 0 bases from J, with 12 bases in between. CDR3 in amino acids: CASSRLGGSTDTQYF. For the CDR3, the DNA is TGTGCCAGCAGCCGTCTTGGCGGTAGCACAGATACGCAGTATTTT. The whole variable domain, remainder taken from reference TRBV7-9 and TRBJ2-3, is DTGVSQNPRHKITKRGQNVTFRCDPISEHNRLYWYRQTLGQGPEFLTYFQNEAQLEKSRLLSDRFSAERPKGSFSTLEIQRTEQGDSAMYLCASSRLGGSTDTQYFGPGTRLTVL.

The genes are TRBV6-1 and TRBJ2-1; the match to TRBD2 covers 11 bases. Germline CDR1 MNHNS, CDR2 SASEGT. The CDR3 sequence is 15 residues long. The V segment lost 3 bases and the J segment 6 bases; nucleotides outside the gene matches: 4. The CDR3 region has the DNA TGTGCCAGCAGTGAGGAACTAGCGGGAGTCAATGAGCAGTTCTTC. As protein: CASSEELAGVNEQFF.

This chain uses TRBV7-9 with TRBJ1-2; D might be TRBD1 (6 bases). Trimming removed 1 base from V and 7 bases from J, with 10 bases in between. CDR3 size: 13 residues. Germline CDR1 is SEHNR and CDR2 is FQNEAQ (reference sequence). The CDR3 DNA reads TGTGCCAGCAGCTTAGGCACAGGGAGTGGCTACACCTTC. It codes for CASSLGTGSGYTF.

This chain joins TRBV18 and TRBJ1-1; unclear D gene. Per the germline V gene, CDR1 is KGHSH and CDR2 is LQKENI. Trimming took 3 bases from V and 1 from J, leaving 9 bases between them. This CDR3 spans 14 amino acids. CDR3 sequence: CASSPLIGNTEAFF. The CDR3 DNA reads TGTGCCAGCTCACCGCTTATCGGGAACACTGAAGCTTTCTTT.

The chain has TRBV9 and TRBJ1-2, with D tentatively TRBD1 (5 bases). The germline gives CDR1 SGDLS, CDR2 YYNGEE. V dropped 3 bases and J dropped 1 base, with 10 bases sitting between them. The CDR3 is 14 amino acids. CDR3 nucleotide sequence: TGTGCCAGCAGCGCCGAACAGGATAACTATGGCTACACCTTC. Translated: CASSAEQDNYGYTF.

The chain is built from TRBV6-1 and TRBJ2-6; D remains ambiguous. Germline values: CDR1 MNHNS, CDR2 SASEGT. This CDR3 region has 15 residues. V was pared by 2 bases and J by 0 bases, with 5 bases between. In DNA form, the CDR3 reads TGTGCCAGCAGTGAACGAATCTCTGGGGCCAACGTCCTGACTTTC. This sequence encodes CASSERISGANVLTF.

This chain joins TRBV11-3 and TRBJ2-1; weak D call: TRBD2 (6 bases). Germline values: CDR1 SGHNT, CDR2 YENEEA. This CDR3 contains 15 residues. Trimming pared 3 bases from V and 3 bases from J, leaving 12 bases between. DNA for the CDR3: TGTGCCAGCAGCTTGAGGCTAGCGCTCTACAATGAGCAGTTCTTC. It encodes CASSLRLALYNEQFF.

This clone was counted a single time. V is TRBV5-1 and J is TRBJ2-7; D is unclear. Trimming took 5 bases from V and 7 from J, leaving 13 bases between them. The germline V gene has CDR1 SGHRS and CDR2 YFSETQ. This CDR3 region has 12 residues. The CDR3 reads CASRSNAAEQYF. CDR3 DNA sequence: TGCGCCAGCAGATCTAACGCTGCTGAGCAGTACTTC.

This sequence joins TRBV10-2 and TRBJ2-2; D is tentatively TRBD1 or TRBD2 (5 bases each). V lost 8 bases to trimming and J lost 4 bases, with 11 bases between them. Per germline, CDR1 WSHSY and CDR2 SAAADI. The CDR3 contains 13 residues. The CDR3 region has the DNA TGCGCCAGCTTGGGACGCGTCACCGGGGAGCTGTTTTTT. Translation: CASLGRVTGELFF.